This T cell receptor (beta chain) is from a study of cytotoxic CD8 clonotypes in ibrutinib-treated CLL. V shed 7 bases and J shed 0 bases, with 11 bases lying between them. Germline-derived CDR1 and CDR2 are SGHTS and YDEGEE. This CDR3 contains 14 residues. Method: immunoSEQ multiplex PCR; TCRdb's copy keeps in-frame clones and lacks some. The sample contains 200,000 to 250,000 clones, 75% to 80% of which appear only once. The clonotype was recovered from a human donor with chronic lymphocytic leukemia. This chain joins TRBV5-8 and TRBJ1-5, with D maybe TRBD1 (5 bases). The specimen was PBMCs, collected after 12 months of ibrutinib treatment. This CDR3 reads CASGAAYSNQPQHF. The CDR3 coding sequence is TGTGCCAGCGGGGCAGCTTATAGCAATCAGCCCCAGCATTTT.